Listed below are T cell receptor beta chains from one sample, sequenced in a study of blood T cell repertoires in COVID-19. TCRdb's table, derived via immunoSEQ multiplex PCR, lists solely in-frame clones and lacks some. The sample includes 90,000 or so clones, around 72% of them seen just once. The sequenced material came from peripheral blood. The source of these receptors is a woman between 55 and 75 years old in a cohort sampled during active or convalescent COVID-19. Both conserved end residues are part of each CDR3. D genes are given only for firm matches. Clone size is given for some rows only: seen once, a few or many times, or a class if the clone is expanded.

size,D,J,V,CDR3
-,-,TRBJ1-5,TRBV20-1,CSASYGINQPQHF
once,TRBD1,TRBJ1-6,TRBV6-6,CASSTGQGNSPLHF
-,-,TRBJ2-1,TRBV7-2,CASSLGDTPYNEQFF
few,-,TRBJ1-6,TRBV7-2,CASSDRRRNNSPLHF
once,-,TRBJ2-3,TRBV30,CAWSTGMSTDTQYF
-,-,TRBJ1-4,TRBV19,CASKNRASGGEKLFF
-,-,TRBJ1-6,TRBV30,CAWSALSQHNSPLHF
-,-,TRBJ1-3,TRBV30,CAWGTGNTIYF
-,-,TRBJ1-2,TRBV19,CASSQSRGYGYTF
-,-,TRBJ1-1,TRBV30,CAWSPRNTEAFF
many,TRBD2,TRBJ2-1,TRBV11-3,CASSLRDSGGAGSYEQFF
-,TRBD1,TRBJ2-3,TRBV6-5,CASSRGQGTDTQYF
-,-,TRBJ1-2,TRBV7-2,CASSIRAGLYGYTF
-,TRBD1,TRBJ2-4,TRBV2,CASSEGQGGRNIQYF
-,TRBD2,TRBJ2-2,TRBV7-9,CASRRVAGNTGELFF
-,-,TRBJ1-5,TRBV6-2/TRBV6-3,CASSYGQNSNQPQHF
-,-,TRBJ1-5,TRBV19,CASTSYGGMSNQPQHF
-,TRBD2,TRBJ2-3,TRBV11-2,CASSLVGGKSTDTQYF
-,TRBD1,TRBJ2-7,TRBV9,CASSPRDRDYEQYF
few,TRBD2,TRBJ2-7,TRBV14,CASSRSGDYIYEQYF